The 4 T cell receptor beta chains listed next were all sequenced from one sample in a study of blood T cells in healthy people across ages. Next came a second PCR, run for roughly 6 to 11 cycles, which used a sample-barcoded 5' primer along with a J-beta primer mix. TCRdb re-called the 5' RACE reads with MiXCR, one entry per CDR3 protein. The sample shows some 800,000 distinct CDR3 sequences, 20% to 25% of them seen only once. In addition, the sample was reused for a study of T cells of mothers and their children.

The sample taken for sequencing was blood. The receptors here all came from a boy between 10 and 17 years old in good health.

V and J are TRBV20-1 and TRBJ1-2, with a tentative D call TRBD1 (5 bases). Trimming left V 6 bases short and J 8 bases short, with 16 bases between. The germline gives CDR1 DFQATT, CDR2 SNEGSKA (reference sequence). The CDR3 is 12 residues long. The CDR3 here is CSAPQSGVGYTF. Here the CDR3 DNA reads TGCAGTGCCCCACAGTCGGGGGTCGGCTACACCTTC.

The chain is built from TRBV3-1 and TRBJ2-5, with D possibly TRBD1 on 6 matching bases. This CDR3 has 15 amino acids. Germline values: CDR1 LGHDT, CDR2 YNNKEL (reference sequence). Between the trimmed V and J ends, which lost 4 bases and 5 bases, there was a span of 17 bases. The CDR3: CASSPWDNLQETQYF. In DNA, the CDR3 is TGTGCCAGCAGCCCCTGGGACAACTTGCAGGAGACCCAGTACTTC.

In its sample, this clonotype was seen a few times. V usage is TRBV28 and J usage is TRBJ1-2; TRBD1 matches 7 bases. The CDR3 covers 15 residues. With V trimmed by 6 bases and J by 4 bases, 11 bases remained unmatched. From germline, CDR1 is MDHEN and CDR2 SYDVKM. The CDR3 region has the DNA TGTGCCAGCAGCTTACTCCAGGGGGTCGGCTATGGCTACACCTTC. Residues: CASSLLQGVGYGYTF.

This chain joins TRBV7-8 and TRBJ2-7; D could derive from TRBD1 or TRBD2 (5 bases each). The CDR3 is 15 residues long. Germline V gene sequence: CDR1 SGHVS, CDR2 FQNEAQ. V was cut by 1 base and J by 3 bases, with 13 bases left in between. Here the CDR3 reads CASSLVGRPIYEQYF. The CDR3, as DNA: TGTGCCAGCAGCTTAGTGGGACGGCCGATCTACGAGCAGTACTTC.